This T cell receptor beta chain was profiled in a study of blood T cell repertoires in COVID-19. Study summary: Donors in the United States, Italy and Spain gave samples during acute or convalescent COVID-19. T cells, B-cell-depleted T cells, or PBMCs provided the cDNA or gDNA that served as material.

The V end was cut by 1 base, the J end by 1 base, with 10 bases between. This CDR3 region has 16 residues. Germline-derived CDR1 and CDR2 are SEHNR and FQNEAQ (reference sequence). In the source study's methods: By means of reference gene primer amplification, nucleated cell counts were estimated. Profiling relied on immunoSEQ multiplex PCR, and the TCRdb table lists in-frame clones only, not all of them. V, J and clone size are those of that table, while D and trimming were read from the DNA. The table has 65,000 to 95,000 clones, approximately 86% seen once. This TCR came from a man in his 70s with acute or convalescent COVID-19. This chain joins TRBV7-9 and TRBJ2-2; D is possibly TRBD2 (6 bases). Sequenced sample: peripheral blood. CDR3 region: CASSLDRGVNTGELFF. As DNA, the CDR3 is TGTGCCAGCAGCTTAGACCGCGGGGTGAACACCGGGGAGCTGTTTTTT.